The rows below give T cell receptor beta chains drawn from one sample of a study of OX40 agonist ivuxolimab in advanced cancers. Sequencing used immunoSEQ multiplex PCR; TCRdb keeps in-frame clones, though not all of them. Among under 100,000 clones listed, 88% were seen once. The input for sequencing was CD4+ or CD8+ T cells sorted from blood, taken in a trial of the OX40 agonist ivuxolimab. Receptor source: an adult with an advanced solid tumor such as melanoma, head and neck, liver or kidney cancer. CDR3s include the opening cysteine and the closing phenylalanine or tryptophan. A D gene is named only where the DNA matches it firmly. Only part of the rows carry a size: once, few, many, or a class if the clone is expanded.

v_call: TRBV30; clone_size: NA; j_call: TRBJ1-2; d_call: NA; cdr3_aa: CAWIWTTGPPYGYTF; cdr3_nt: TGTGCCTGGATTTGGACCACAGGTCCCCCCTATGGCTACACCTTC
v_call: TRBV6-5; clone_size: NA; j_call: TRBJ1-5; d_call: NA; cdr3_aa: CASSSDLYSNQPQHF; cdr3_nt: TGTGCCAGCAGTTCGGATCTATATAGCAATCAGCCCCAGCATTTT
v_call: TRBV29-1; clone_size: NA; j_call: TRBJ2-3; d_call: TRBD2; cdr3_aa: CSVSGGLAGGTDTQYF; cdr3_nt: TGCAGCGTATCCGGAGGACTAGCGGGAGGCACAGATACGCAGTATTTT
v_call: TRBV14; clone_size: NA; j_call: TRBJ1-1; d_call: NA; cdr3_aa: CASSLGSGDTEAFF; cdr3_nt: TGTGCCAGCAGCCTAGGATCGGGGGACACTGAAGCTTTCTTT
v_call: TRBV30; clone_size: once; j_call: TRBJ2-7; d_call: NA; cdr3_aa: CAWNPLISGSYEQYF; cdr3_nt: TGTGCCTGGAACCCCCTTATTAGCGGCTCCTACGAGCAGTACTTC
v_call: TRBV7-8; clone_size: NA; j_call: TRBJ2-5; d_call: NA; cdr3_aa: CASSQETQYF; cdr3_nt: TGTGCCAGCAGTCAAGAGACCCAGTACTTC
v_call: TRBV29-1; clone_size: once; j_call: TRBJ1-2; d_call: TRBD1; cdr3_aa: CSVETGQGYGYTF; cdr3_nt: TGCAGCGTTGAAACGGGACAGGGGTATGGCTACACCTTC
v_call: TRBV27; clone_size: NA; j_call: TRBJ2-3; d_call: TRBD1; cdr3_aa: CASSSGTGTRDTQYF; cdr3_nt: TGTGCCAGCAGTTCCGGGACAGGGACACGAGATACGCAGTATTTT
v_call: TRBV14; clone_size: NA; j_call: TRBJ1-1; d_call: NA; cdr3_aa: CASSQVSVDTEAFF; cdr3_nt: TGTGCCAGCAGCCAAGTATCCGTGGACACTGAAGCTTTCTTT
v_call: TRBV11-2; clone_size: few; j_call: TRBJ1-1; d_call: NA; cdr3_aa: CASSPGASTEAFF; cdr3_nt: TGTGCCAGCAGCCCCGGGGCGAGCACTGAAGCTTTCTTT
v_call: TRBV20-1; clone_size: NA; j_call: TRBJ1-4; d_call: NA; cdr3_aa: CSAILREKLFF; cdr3_nt: TGCAGTGCTATTCTTCGGGAAAAACTGTTTTTT
v_call: TRBV6-5; clone_size: NA; j_call: TRBJ2-3; d_call: NA; cdr3_aa: CASSRGLSVTDTQYF; cdr3_nt: TGTGCCAGCAGCCGTGGACTATCGGTCACAGATACGCAGTATTTT
v_call: TRBV6-5; clone_size: NA; j_call: TRBJ2-5; d_call: NA; cdr3_aa: CASSYGGARETQYF; cdr3_nt: TGTGCCAGCAGTTACGGGGGGGCGAGAGAGACCCAGTACTTC
v_call: TRBV6-6; clone_size: NA; j_call: TRBJ2-7; d_call: TRBD1; cdr3_aa: CASSGGQVGEQYF; cdr3_nt: TGTGCCAGCAGTGGCGGACAGGTCGGCGAGCAGTACTTC
v_call: TRBV5-1; clone_size: NA; j_call: TRBJ2-7; d_call: NA; cdr3_aa: CASSPQASFGGEQYF; cdr3_nt: TGCGCCAGCAGCCCGCAGGCTTCCTTTGGAGGCGAGCAGTACTTC
v_call: TRBV6-6; clone_size: NA; j_call: TRBJ2-1; d_call: TRBD1; cdr3_aa: CATNTGAHEQFF; cdr3_nt: TGTGCCACTAACACAGGGGCCCATGAGCAGTTCTTC